This T cell receptor beta chain is drawn from a study of T-cell memory formation after mild COVID-19. Trimming stripped 5 bases from V and 8 bases from J, with 9 bases between. The CDR3 spans 11 residues. Germline V gene lookup returns CDR1 SEHNR and CDR2 FQNEAQ (reference sequence). TCRdb fed the 5' RACE reads into MiXCR, producing one record per CDR3 protein. The table includes approximately 100,000 distinct CDR3 sequences, over 8.5% detected once. There are a few counts of this clonotype. The sequence was collected from a man aged 18-30 years who had mild COVID-19 (a few samples of this study predate the infection). Cell type and time point are not known. What was sequenced was PBMCs or a T cell subset sorted from them (not recorded which). This chain uses TRBV7-9 with TRBJ1-2; no definite D call. DNA for the CDR3: TGTGCCAGCAGCCGTACAAAGGGCTACACCTTC. This codes for CASSRTKGYTF. Full variable domain (remainder filled in from reference TRBV7-9 and TRBJ1-2): DTGVSQNPRHKITKRGQNVTFRCDPISEHNRLYWYRQTLGQGPEFLTYFQNEAQLEKSRLLSDRFSAERPKGSFSTLEIQRTEQGDSAMYLCASSRTKGYTFGSGTRLTVV.